Detailed here is one T cell receptor (beta chain). What it binds is unknown. It was 5'RACE with constant-segment primers that produced the TCR alpha and TCR beta cDNA libraries, which carried sample barcodes and UMIs. In TCRdb, the 5' RACE reads were re-called with MiXCR into one record per CDR3 protein. The sample shows hundreds of thousands of distinct CDR3 sequences, around 27% of them seen only once. This sample was taken from a study of T-cell memory formation after mild COVID-19. Study outcomes and limitations: Whether day 37 second-wave clones are SARS-CoV-2-specific was not confirmed.

The V gene lost 3 bases and the J gene lost 8 bases, with 17 bases spanning the gap. This CDR3 has 14 residues. CDR1 SGHVS and CDR2 FQNEAQ come from the germline V gene. The specimen was PBMCs or a T cell subset sorted from them (not recorded which). The receptor comes from an adult woman who had mild COVID-19 (a few samples of this study predate the infection). Cell type and time point are not known. This chain links TRBV7-8 with TRBJ2-7; weak D call: TRBD2 (5 bases). The CDR3 region is CASSFSGDLSQQYF. For the CDR3, the DNA is TGTGCCAGCAGCTTCAGCGGAGACCTCAGCCAGCAGTACTTC.